The 25 T cell receptor beta chains listed next were all sequenced from one sample in a study of cytomegalovirus exposure and HLA in healthy donors. PCR involved 60 Vbeta and 13 Jbeta primers. Here immunoSEQ multiplex PCR was the method, and the copy in TCRdb shows in-frame clones only, minus some. Of over 200,000 clones listed, almost 80% are singletons. The source material was PBMCs. The receptors here all came from a male donor in good health and CMV-seronegative.

This clone was seen only a few times. The chain combines TRBV4-1 with TRBJ1-2; D unresolved. Between the trimmed V and J ends, which lost 0 bases and 2 bases, there was a span of 10 bases. The germline V gene encodes CDR1 MGHRA and CDR2 YSYEKL. The CDR3 contains 15 residues. CDR3 sequence: CASSQEAGRNYGYTF. The CDR3 DNA sequence: TGCGCCAGCAGCCAAGAAGCGGGCAGAAACTATGGCTACACCTTC.

This clone has more than one count but fewer than ten. The chain uses TRBV7-2 and TRBJ1-6, with 10 positions matching TRBD1. The CDR3 sequence is 15 residues long. V shed 5 bases and J 13 bases; nucleotides not matched to a gene: 11. The germline V gene encodes CDR1 SGHTA and CDR2 FQGNSA. CDR3 in amino acids: CASSTTGTGARPLHF. The CDR3 DNA reads as TGTGCCAGCAGCACAACCGGGACAGGGGCGAGGCCCCTCCACTTT.

This chain joins TRBV7-2 and TRBJ1-2, with D maybe TRBD1 (5 bases). Trimming shortened V by 0 bases and J by 3 bases, and 8 bases separated the two germline ends. This CDR3 region has 14 residues. The germline V gene encodes CDR1 SGHTA and CDR2 FQGNSA. The CDR3, as DNA: TGTGCCAGCAGCTTAGCCATAGGGGACTATGGCTACACCTTC. Residues: CASSLAIGDYGYTF.

This clone was picked up a small number of times. This sequence joins TRBV2 and TRBJ1-2; 11 bases are shared with TRBD1. V shed 7 bases, J shed 5 bases, and the junction held 6 bases outside the gene matches. The CDR3 sequence is 14 residues long. From germline, CDR1 is SNHLY and CDR2 FYNNEI. The CDR3 reads CASIGQGARYGYTF. The DNA for the CDR3 is TGTGCCAGCATCGGACAGGGGGCGCGTTATGGCTACACCTTC.

This clone was recorded a few times. V usage is TRBV6-6 and J usage is TRBJ1-1, with unresolved D. Germline V gives CDR1 MNHNY, CDR2 SVGAGI (reference sequence). The CDR3 contains 13 residues. V was cut by 4 bases and J by 7 bases, with 13 bases left in between. The CDR3 coding sequence is TGTGCCAGCAGTTCCCGGGAGGTGAGTGAAGCTTTCTTT. It is translated as CASSSREVSEAFF.

This chain uses TRBV11-3 with TRBJ2-7; D is uncertain. Germline CDR1 is SGHNT and CDR2 is YENEEA. V shed 5 bases and J shed 3 bases, with 11 bases lying between them. CDR3 length: 13 amino acids. The CDR3, as DNA: TGTGCCAGCAGCCCTAGAGGTAGCTACGAGCAGTACTTC. Protein sequence: CASSPRGSYEQYF.

About this clone: Other DNA variants within this sample encode the same CDR3. The chain has TRBV29-1 and TRBJ1-2; 9 nucleotides align to TRBD1. The trim removed 3 bases at V and 11 bases at J, leaving 13 bases unmatched. The CDR3 runs 14 residues. Germline V lookup: CDR1 SQVTM, CDR2 ANQGSEA. The CDR3: CSVEGTGSLGGYTF. Written as DNA, the CDR3 is TGCAGCGTTGAGGGGACAGGGAGTCTAGGTGGTTACACCTTC.

This clone was picked up a small number of times. The chain links TRBV5-1 to TRBJ1-1, with D tentatively TRBD1 (6 bases). Germline CDR1 SGHRS, CDR2 YFSETQ. Deletions cut 1 base from V and 0 bases from J, with 19 bases between. The CDR3 spans 18 residues. The DNA of the CDR3 is TGCGCCAGCAGCTTGTATCAGGGAGGGGGAGGGATGAACACTGAAGCTTTCTTT. This encodes CASSLYQGGGGMNTEAFF.

This chain joins TRBV5-5 and TRBJ2-6; D ambiguous. V was pared by 4 bases and J by 3 bases, with 5 bases between. This CDR3 spans 13 amino acids. Per the germline V gene, CDR1 is SGHKS and CDR2 is YYEKEE (reference sequence). The CDR3, as DNA: TGTGCCAGCAGCCCCCTTGGGGCCAACGTCCTGACTTTC. It codes for CASSPLGANVLTF.

This chain joins TRBV5-1 and TRBJ2-4; 10 bases are shared with TRBD1. V was clipped by 4 bases and J by 1 base; unmatched bases: 8. The CDR3 covers 17 residues. CDR1 SGHRS and CDR2 YFSETQ come from the germline V gene. In DNA form, the CDR3 reads TGCGCCAGCAGCCCATCCCCGGGACAGGGGGCCAAAAACATTCAGTACTTC. Its protein is CASSPSPGQGAKNIQYF.

The V call is TRBV9, the J call TRBJ2-3, with 11 bases identical to TRBD2. The CDR3 has 16 amino acids. The J segment lost 3 bases and the V segment lost 3 bases, leaving 6 bases of the junction unmatched. Germline V gene data show CDR1 as SGDLS and CDR2 as YYNGEE. CDR3 sequence reads: CASSASGRITTDTQYF. CDR3 sequence (DNA): TGTGCCAGCAGCGCTAGCGGGAGGATAACGACAGATACGCAGTATTTT. Looking up the rest from reference TRBV9 and TRBJ2-3 gives the full variable domain: DSGVTQTPKHLITATGQRVTLRCSPRSGDLSVYWYQQSLDQGLQFLIQYYNGEERAKGNILERFSAQQFPDLHSELNLSSLELGDSALYFCASSASGRITTDTQYFGPGTRLTVL.

This chain connects TRBV6-6 to TRBJ1-6, with 9 nucleotides matching TRBD1. The junction had 5 bases not matched to a gene; V was cut back by 7 bases and J by 10 bases. The CDR3 consists of 13 residues. Germline V gene lookup returns CDR1 MNHNY and CDR2 SVGAGI (reference sequence). Here the CDR3 reads CASTRDRDSPLHF. The DNA of the CDR3 is TGTGCCAGCACTCGGGACAGGGACTCACCCCTCCACTTT.

This rearrangement joins TRBV4-3 to TRBJ1-2; no reliable D call. The V gene's germline CDR1 is LGHNA and CDR2 YSLEER. V lost 4 bases, J lost 5 bases, and 11 bases lay in between. The CDR3 sequence is 13 residues long. CDR3 bases: TGCGCCAGCAGCCGCGGATCGGGATATGGCTACACCTTC. It specifies CASSRGSGYGYTF.

This chain uses TRBV2 with TRBJ2-7; the match to TRBD2 covers 12 bases. The CDR3 length is 16 residues. Germline V CDR1 and CDR2: SNHLY, FYNNEI. Trimming at V came to 6 bases and at J to 3 bases, leaving 9 bases not matched to a gene. Here the CDR3 reads CASRVDTTSGGYEQYF. The CDR3, as DNA: TGTGCCAGCAGGGTGGACACGACTAGCGGGGGCTACGAGCAGTACTTC. The variable domain in full, with the rest retrieved from reference TRBV2 and TRBJ2-7, is EPEVTQTPSHQVTQMGQEVILRCVPISNHLYFYWYRQILGQKVEFLVSFYNNEISEKSEIFDDQFSVERPDGSNFTLKIRSTKLEDSAMYFCASRVDTTSGGYEQYFGPGTRLTVT.

J is TRBJ2-7 and V is TRBV10-3, with 12 bases aligning to TRBD1. With 6 bases clipped from V and 6 bases from J, the junction kept 9 bases outside the gene matches. CDR1 is ENHRY and CDR2 is SYGVKD in the germline V gene. The CDR3 extends over 15 amino acids. In nucleotides, the CDR3 is TGTGCCATCAGCAACCCGGGACAGGGGGCCATCGAGCAGTACTTC. This sequence encodes CAISNPGQGAIEQYF.

V gene TRBV7-3 combines with J gene TRBJ1-4; TRBD1 might be the D (6 bases). This CDR3 has 15 residues. V shed 5 bases and J shed 8 bases, with 18 bases lying between them. Germline-derived CDR1 and CDR2 are SGHTA and FQGTGA. CDR3 loop: CASSPAGETGEKLFF. DNA of the CDR3: TGTGCCAGCAGCCCAGCAGGGGAAACGGGGGAAAAACTGTTTTTT.

The rearrangement joins TRBV2 to TRBJ1-1, with TRBD1 matching 8 bases. Germline V gene lookup returns CDR1 SNHLY and CDR2 FYNNEI. V was pared by 7 bases and J by 5 bases, with 6 bases of the junction left unmatched. There are 13 residues in the CDR3. CDR3 DNA: TGTGCCAGCATAGGCAGGGGGCGAACTGAAGCTTTCTTT. Translated: CASIGRGRTEAFF.

The chain carries TRBV25-1 and TRBJ2-7; TRBD1 aligns across 9 bases. The CDR3 spans 16 residues. V trimming: 3 bases; J trimming: 4 bases; junction bases outside the gene matches: 10. CDR1 is MGHDK, CDR2 SYGVNS, per germline. In DNA form, the CDR3 reads TGTGCCAGCAGTGACTCCCACGGGACAGGGACTTACGAGCAGTACTTC. The encoded protein is CASSDSHGTGTYEQYF.

This sequence joins TRBV28 and TRBJ1-1, with 8 bases lining up with TRBD1. The CDR3 loop spans 14 amino acids. CDR1 is MDHEN, CDR2 SYDVKM, per germline. The junction had 6 bases not matched to a gene; V was cut back by 2 bases and J by 7 bases. CDR3 coding DNA: TGTGCCAGCAGTTTAACAGGGGGTTATGGTGAAGCTTTCTTT. Residues: CASSLTGGYGEAFF.

V usage is TRBV2 and J usage is TRBJ1-4, with D possibly matching TRBD1 (5 bases). Germline CDR1 and CDR2: SNHLY and FYNNEI. CDR3 length: 13 residues. V was clipped by 3 bases and J by 4 bases, with 6 bases between them. The CDR3 bases are TGTGCCAGCAGTGAGACAGTTAATGAAAAACTGTTTTTT. Its translation: CASSETVNEKLFF.

The rearrangement uses TRBV9 and TRBJ1-1; D ambiguous. Trimming cost V 0 bases and J 4 bases, with 10 bases left between them. Germline CDR1 and CDR2: SGDLS and YYNGEE. There are 14 residues in the CDR3. CDR3 DNA: TGTGCCAGCAGCGTAGTTACGCGGGGCACTGAAGCTTTCTTT. As protein: CASSVVTRGTEAFF.

V and J are TRBV5-1 and TRBJ2-5; 11 bases line up with TRBD1. The J call may be wrong; the DNA end is better matched by TRBJ2-7. This CDR3 is 14 amino acids long. Germline assignment: CDR1 SGHRS and CDR2 YFSETQ. This CDR3 is CASSPGTGGYEQYF. CDR3 DNA: TGCGCCAGCAGCCCCGGGACAGGGGGTTACGAGCAGTACTTC.

V gene TRBV4-2 combines with J gene TRBJ2-7; D possibly corresponds to TRBD1 (6 bases). V lost 4 bases and J 2 bases, leaving 12 bases between the germline ends. The germline V gene has CDR1 LGHNA and CDR2 YNFKEQ. The CDR3 spans 14 residues. CDR3 DNA sequence: TGTGCCAGCAGCCCTCAGGACAGAGCCTACGAGCAGTACTTC. Encoded protein: CASSPQDRAYEQYF.

The chain couples TRBV7-2 to TRBJ2-5; 8 bases line up with TRBD2. Germline-derived CDR1 and CDR2 are SGHTA and FQGNSA. The CDR3 length is 14 residues. V dropped 7 bases and J dropped 1; count of bases not matched to a gene: 5. The CDR3 is CASKTSGGQETQYF. The CDR3 nucleotides read TGTGCCAGCAAAACCAGCGGGGGCCAAGAGACCCAGTACTTC.

The chain uses TRBV7-2 and TRBJ2-7; 8 bases match TRBD1. The V segment lost 10 bases and the J segment 4 bases; nucleotides outside the gene matches: 6. The germline gives CDR1 SGHTA, CDR2 FQGNSA. This CDR3 is 12 amino acids long. CDR3 amino acids: CAIGQGRYEQYF. The CDR3 DNA sequence: TGTGCCATAGGACAGGGAAGATACGAGCAGTACTTC.